This entry lists 29 T cell receptor beta chains sequenced from one sample in a study of blood T cell repertoires in COVID-19. Data came from immunoSEQ multiplex PCR; TCRdb stores just in-frame clones and leaves some out. In the table there are over 150,000 clones, about 86% of which are singletons. The source material was peripheral blood. These receptors all stem from a man between 70 and 80 years old with active or convalescent COVID-19.

This chain joins TRBV2 and TRBJ2-7; TRBD2 matches at 7 bases. Trimming removed 7 bases from V and 5 bases from J; junction bases left unmatched: 8. CDR1 is SNHLY, CDR2 FYNNEI, per germline. CDR3 length: 13 amino acids. The CDR3 here is CASNYGGFDEQYF. The CDR3 bases are TGTGCCAGCAACTACGGGGGGTTCGACGAGCAGTACTTC.

Only one count was recorded for this clone. This chain links TRBV5-8 with TRBJ1-5; weak D call: TRBD1 (5 bases). V lost 2 bases to trimming and J lost 5 bases, with 14 bases between them. CDR3 length: 15 residues. Per germline, CDR1 SGHTS and CDR2 YDEGEE. The DNA of the CDR3 is TGTGCCAGCAGCTTATTCGGACAAGAGTATCAGCCCCAGCATTTT. Its protein is CASSLFGQEYQPQHF.

CDR3 nucleotide sequence: TGTGCCAGCCGCGGACAGGTGAACACTGAAGCTTTCTTT. This gives the protein CASRGQVNTEAFF. This chain links TRBV2 with TRBJ1-1; 7 bases are shared with TRBD1. Unmatched junction bases numbered 3, after V lost 8 bases and J lost 0 bases. CDR3 length: 13 residues. The germline CDR1 and CDR2 sequences are SNHLY and FYNNEI.

In this sample, this clone turned up once. The rearrangement joins TRBV6-1 to TRBJ1-3; no clear D gene. Trimming left V 6 bases short and J 1 base short, with 19 bases between. The V gene's germline CDR1 is MNHNS and CDR2 SASEGT. This CDR3 region has 17 residues. The CDR3 nucleotides read TGTGCCAGCAGCGAATCCGGAGTTGCTCTGTCTGGAAACACCATATATTTT. Its protein product is CASSESGVALSGNTIYF.

The rearrangement joins TRBV7-9 to TRBJ2-2, with D maybe TRBD1 (5 bases). The germline CDR1 and CDR2 sequences are SEHNR and FQNEAQ (reference sequence). This CDR3 contains 13 residues. V was cut by 5 bases and J by 5 bases, with 9 bases left in between. CDR3 nucleotide sequence: TGTGCCAGCAGCACCTCAGGGACCGGGGAGCTGTTTTTT. It codes for CASSTSGTGELFF.

V gene TRBV5-1 combines with J gene TRBJ2-1; the match to TRBD2 covers 9 bases. Trimming took 4 bases from V and 7 from J; bases not matched to a gene: 9. The V gene's germline CDR1 is SGHRS and CDR2 YFSETQ. The CDR3 has 15 residues. CDR3 sequence reads: CASSILAGSLNEQFF. The CDR3 bases are TGCGCCAGCAGCATCCTAGCGGGAAGCCTAAATGAGCAGTTCTTC.

The CDR3 bases are TGTGCCAGCAGGCAGGGGACAGGTCGGAGCTCTGGGGCCAACGTCCTGACTTTC. This gives the protein CASRQGTGRSSGANVLTF. The V and J genes are TRBV5-5 and TRBJ2-6; 8 positions agree with TRBD1. The junction had 10 bases not matched to a gene; V was cut back by 5 bases and J by 0 bases. Germline V gene lookup returns CDR1 SGHKS and CDR2 YYEKEE (reference sequence). The CDR3 is 18 amino acids. Full variable domain (remainder filled in from reference TRBV5-5 and TRBJ2-6): DAGVTQSPTHLIKTRGQQVTLRCSPISGHKSVSWYQQVLGQGPQFIFQYYEKEERGRGNFPDRFSARQFPNYSSELNVNALLLGDSALYLCASRQGTGRSSGANVLTFGAGSRLTVL.

The chain uses TRBV7-2 and TRBJ2-5; 9 bases match TRBD2. Germline values: CDR1 SGHTA, CDR2 FQGNSA. The CDR3 has 14 amino acids. V shed 5 bases, J shed 3 bases, and the junction held 4 bases outside the gene matches. The CDR3 reads CASSLRLAEETQYF. In DNA form, the CDR3 reads TGTGCCAGCAGCCTTCGACTAGCGGAAGAGACCCAGTACTTC.

The chain couples TRBV6-2 or TRBV6-3 to TRBJ2-5; D is perhaps TRBD1 (5 bases). The CDR3 extends over 15 amino acids. Germline CDR1 and CDR2: MNHEY and SVGEGT. Trimming stripped 6 bases from V and 5 bases from J, with 19 bases between. CDR3 amino acids: CASSSPSDIRETQYF. CDR3 in DNA: TGTGCCAGCAGCTCCCCCTCGGACATTCGGGAGACCCAGTACTTC.

The chain combines TRBV5-1 with TRBJ1-6, with D uncertain. V was clipped by 4 bases and J by 3 bases, with 14 bases between them. The CDR3 sequence is 16 residues long. The V gene's germline CDR1 is SGHRS and CDR2 YFSETQ. The CDR3 region is CASSENRRNYNSPLHF. The DNA of the CDR3 is TGCGCCAGCAGCGAGAACAGACGAAACTATAATTCACCCCTCCACTTT.

The chain carries TRBV5-6 and TRBJ1-2; tentatively, D is TRBD1 (6 bases). V gave up 4 bases and J gave up 5 bases, with 18 bases separating them. CDR1 is SGHDT and CDR2 is YYEEEE in the germline V gene. The CDR3 runs to 15 residues. The CDR3 loop is CASSPRDTLRYGYTF. CDR3 DNA sequence: TGTGCCAGCAGCCCCCGGGACACCCTGAGGTATGGCTACACCTTC. The full variable domain, completed using reference TRBV5-6 and TRBJ1-2, is DAGVTQSPTHLIKTRGQQVTLRCSPKSGHDTVSWYQQALGQGPQFIFQYYEEEERQRGNFPDRFSGHQFPNYSSELNVNALLLGDSALYLCASSPRDTLRYGYTFGSGTRLTVV.

CDR3 amino acids: CASSLREGTEAFF. The CDR3 DNA reads TGTGCCAGCAGCTTACGTGAGGGAACTGAAGCTTTCTTT. The chain couples TRBV7-2 to TRBJ1-1; unclear D gene. Germline V gives CDR1 SGHTA, CDR2 FQGNSA. The V and J ends lost 2 bases and 5 bases respectively, with 9 bases between them. The CDR3 spans 13 residues.

The chain recombines TRBV7-7 with TRBJ2-2; 8 bases map to TRBD1. Germline V gives CDR1 SSHAT, CDR2 FNYEAQ (reference sequence). Losses at the gene ends were 5 bases for V and 4 bases for J; bases not matched to a gene: 6. The CDR3 extends over 15 amino acids. In DNA, the CDR3 is TGTGCCAGCAGCCGACAGGGGTTGGGCACCGGGGAGCTGTTTTTT. Translation: CASSRQGLGTGELFF. Full variable domain (remainder filled in from reference TRBV7-7 and TRBJ2-2): GAGVSQSPRYKVTKRGQDVTLRCDPISSHATLYWYQQALGQGPEFLTYFNYEAQPDKSGLPSDRFSAERPEGSISTLTIQRTEQRDSAMYRCASSRQGLGTGELFFGEGSRLTVL.

This clone was picked up one time. This chain connects TRBV18 to TRBJ2-7; 9 bases agree with TRBD1. Unmatched junction bases numbered 4, after V lost 6 bases and J lost 4 bases. Germline lookup yields CDR1 KGHSH and CDR2 LQKENI. The CDR3 extends over 13 amino acids. Written as DNA, the CDR3 is TGTGCCAGCTCGGGGACAGGGAGGTACGAGCAGTACTTC. Translation gives CASSGTGRYEQYF. The full variable domain, with the rest looked up from reference TRBV18 and TRBJ2-7, is NAGVMQNPRHLVRRRGQEARLRCSPMKGHSHVYWYRQLPEEGLKFMVYLQKENIIDESGMPKERFSAEFPKEGPSILRIQQVVRGDSAAYFCASSGTGRYEQYFGPGTRLTVT.

The genes are TRBV18 and TRBJ2-7; 8 nucleotides match TRBD1. V lost 2 bases, J lost 6 bases, and 6 bases stayed unmatched. Germline lookup yields CDR1 KGHSH and CDR2 LQKENI. The CDR3 extends over 14 amino acids. CDR3 DNA sequence: TGTGCCAGCTCACCAGTTCAGGGGGCGTCCGAGCAGTACTTC. It specifies CASSPVQGASEQYF.

The rearrangement links TRBV7-9 to TRBJ1-1; 8 nucleotides agree with TRBD1. V trimming: 0 bases; J trimming: 1 base; junction bases outside the gene matches: 1. Germline V gene lookup returns CDR1 SEHNR and CDR2 FQNEAQ (reference sequence). CDR3 length: 15 amino acids. CDR3 coding DNA: TGTGCCAGCAGCTTAGCAGGACAGGGGAACACTGAAGCTTTCTTT. This encodes CASSLAGQGNTEAFF.

This chain joins TRBV5-1 and TRBJ2-5; D is perhaps TRBD1 (6 bases). The germline V and J ends were trimmed by 4 bases and 0 bases, with 13 bases remaining between them. This CDR3 has 15 residues. Germline CDR1 is SGHRS and CDR2 is YFSETQ. The CDR3 reads CASSRSGQYQETQYF. CDR3 bases: TGCGCCAGCAGCCGGAGCGGACAGTACCAAGAGACCCAGTACTTC.

This clone was seen a few times. The rearrangement links TRBV18 to TRBJ2-5; D might be TRBD1 (5 bases). This CDR3 is 12 amino acids long. The germline V gene encodes CDR1 KGHSH and CDR2 LQKENI. Trimming removed 2 bases from V and 7 bases from J, with 8 bases in between. The CDR3 is CASSPGAGTQYF. CDR3 nucleotide sequence: TGTGCCAGCTCACCAGGGGCAGGGACCCAGTACTTC.

The rearrangement links TRBV15 to TRBJ1-5, with 7 bases lining up with TRBD1. The V gene end was trimmed by 0 bases and the J gene end by 7 bases; junction bases not matched to a gene: 12. Per the germline V gene, CDR1 is LNHNV and CDR2 is YYDKDF (reference sequence). The CDR3 covers 17 residues. The CDR3 loop reads CATSRDHLRTGRQPQHF. The CDR3 DNA reads TGTGCCACCAGCAGAGACCACTTACGGACAGGTAGGCAGCCCCAGCATTTT. The full variable domain, in which reference TRBV15 and TRBJ1-5 provide the parts outside the CDR3, is DAMVIQNPRYQVTQFGKPVTLSCSQTLNHNVMYWYQQKSSQAPKLLFHYYDKDFNNEADTPDNFQSRRPNTSFCFLDIRSPGLGDTAMYLCATSRDHLRTGRQPQHFGDGTRLSIL.

This clone was seen a handful of times. This chain joins TRBV7-2 and TRBJ2-1; D is possibly TRBD1 (6 bases). CDR3 size: 15 residues. V was clipped by 1 base and J by 7 bases, with 14 bases between them. Germline V gene data show CDR1 as SGHTA and CDR2 as FQGNSA. The CDR3 nucleotides read TGTGCCAGCAGCTTAGGGGGGCTCAATCGGAATGAGCAGTTCTTC. Translated: CASSLGGLNRNEQFF.

V and J are TRBV19 and TRBJ2-5; 10 nucleotides align to TRBD2. V gave up 5 bases and J gave up 2 bases; unmatched junction bases: 8. This CDR3 comprises 16 residues. Germline V gene data show CDR1 as LNHDA and CDR2 as SQIVND (reference sequence). CDR3 DNA: TGTGCCAGTAGTGGGGTGGCTAGCGGGAGACAAGAGACCCAGTACTTC. This sequence encodes CASSGVASGRQETQYF.

The V call is TRBV5-8, the J call TRBJ2-5; 7 bases are a match to TRBD1. The CDR3 is 13 amino acids. CDR1 and CDR2 from the germline V gene are SGHTS and YDEGEE. The V gene end was trimmed by 3 bases and the J gene end by 5 bases; junction bases not matched to a gene: 4. The CDR3 reads CASSYRGAETQYF. The CDR3 nucleotides read TGTGCCAGCAGCTACAGGGGTGCGGAGACCCAGTACTTC.

The gene calls are TRBV18 and TRBJ1-5; D gene ambiguous. The CDR3 covers 15 residues. V lost 4 bases, J lost 0 bases, and 10 bases lay in between. Germline V CDR1 and CDR2: KGHSH, LQKENI. CDR3 coding DNA: TGTGCCAGCTCACGGGGAGCAGATAGCAATCAGCCCCAGCATTTT. This gives the protein CASSRGADSNQPQHF.

The J gene is TRBJ1-1, the V gene TRBV6-5, with D tentatively TRBD1 (6 bases). Germline V CDR1 and CDR2: MNHEY, SVGAGI. Trimming cost V 6 bases and J 4 bases, with 15 bases left between them. This CDR3 has 14 amino acids. DNA for the CDR3: TGTGCCAGCAGCACCAGTAGAGGGGGCACTGAAGCTTTCTTT. Translation: CASSTSRGGTEAFF.

This clone was counted a single time. The chain employs TRBV6-5 and TRBJ2-1; TRBD1 agrees at 7 bases. Trimming at V came to 7 bases and at J to 3 bases, leaving 6 bases not matched to a gene. The germline gives CDR1 MNHEY, CDR2 SVGAGI. The CDR3 sequence is 14 residues long. CDR3 region: CASTPGQLYNEQFF. In nucleotides, the CDR3 is TGTGCCAGCACTCCGGGACAGCTCTACAATGAGCAGTTCTTC.

The chain couples TRBV28 to TRBJ1-3, with D possibly matching TRBD1 (5 bases). Trimming removed 1 base from V and 2 bases from J, with 24 bases in between. The CDR3 spans 20 residues. Germline CDR1 reads MDHEN; CDR2 reads SYDVKM. The CDR3 here is CASSLYLIRRGGTTGNTIYF. The DNA of the CDR3 is TGTGCCAGCAGTTTATATCTCATCCGGCGTGGAGGGACGACTGGAAACACCATATATTTT.

V gene TRBV6-2 or TRBV6-3 combines with J gene TRBJ2-5, with TRBD2 as a possible D gene (6 bases). Looked up from germline, CDR1 is MNHEY and CDR2 is SVGEGT. The germline V and J ends were trimmed by 5 bases and 10 bases, with 11 bases remaining between them. There are 11 residues in the CDR3. CDR3 bases: TGTGCCAGCAGTCCCCGCGGGGACCAGTACTTC. It codes for CASSPRGDQYF.

The chain has TRBV30 and TRBJ2-5, with a tentative D call TRBD1 (6 bases). Looked up from germline, CDR1 is GTSNPN and CDR2 is SVGIG (reference sequence). The V end was cut by 0 bases, the J end by 4 bases, with 18 bases between. The CDR3 is 16 residues long. CDR3: CAWSVGQGTAGETQYF. The CDR3 DNA reads as TGTGCCTGGAGTGTGGGGCAGGGGACCGCCGGAGAGACCCAGTACTTC.

This clone was recorded only once. The chain uses TRBV6-6 and TRBJ1-4, with D unclear. Trimming stripped 0 bases from V and 7 bases from J, with 3 bases between. Germline V lookup: CDR1 MNHNY, CDR2 SVGAGI (reference sequence). The CDR3 totals 12 residues. This CDR3 reads CASSYSSEKLFF. Written as DNA, the CDR3 is TGTGCCAGCAGTTACTCGAGTGAAAAACTGTTTTTT.